This T cell receptor beta chain stems from a study of T cell responses to AZD1222 COVID-19 vaccine. Unmatched junction bases numbered 3, after V lost 0 bases and J lost 6 bases. CDR1 and CDR2 from the germline V gene are MGHRA and YSYEKL. The CDR3 runs to 16 residues. Assay used: immunoSEQ multiplex PCR; TCRdb lists only in-frame clones, some missing. The sample consists of about 110,000 clones, under 95% of them appearing once. This specimen was peripheral blood, taken on day 0 of AZD1222 vaccination. The rearrangement uses TRBV4-1 and TRBJ1-4; 11 bases align to TRBD1. The receptor was isolated from an adult in good health. The CDR3 nucleotides are TGCGCCAGCAGCCAAGAAAAGGGACAGGGGGATGAAAAACTGTTTTTT. Amino acids: CASSQEKGQGDEKLFF.